The 21 T cell receptor beta chains in this list originate from one sample, sequenced in a study of blood T cells in healthy people across ages. Using a J-beta primer mix together with a sample-barcoded 5' primer, a second PCR was run for 7 to 11 cycles. Using its own MiXCR run on the 5' RACE reads, TCRdb lists one record per CDR3 protein. The sample lists more than 1 million distinct CDR3 sequences, less than 50% seen once, with under 20% in the top ten. The source material was blood. All receptors derive from a woman aged 55 to 70 in good health.

The V gene is TRBV7-2, the J gene TRBJ2-7; 7 nucleotides align to TRBD1. The CDR3 length is 15 residues. Germline CDR1 and CDR2: SGHTA and FQGNSA. J was trimmed by 1 base and V by 2 bases; bases with no gene match: 5. The CDR3 DNA reads as TGTGCCAGCAGCTTATGGGGGACAGCGTCCTACGAGCAGTACTTC. Its protein product is CASSLWGTASYEQYF.

The chain links TRBV19 to TRBJ2-7; TRBD2 might be the D (7 bases). Trimming removed 4 bases at V and 3 bases at J, with 13 bases between. The CDR3 length is 14 residues. Germline loops: CDR1 LNHDA, CDR2 SQIVND (reference sequence). CDR3: CASSTGGVGYEQYF. The CDR3 DNA reads as TGTGCCAGTAGTACGGGGGGCGTCGGCTACGAGCAGTACTTC.

This rearrangement joins TRBV4-1 to TRBJ2-1; TRBD2 aligns across 11 bases. The CDR3 is made up of 15 amino acids. Trimming removed 3 bases from V and 7 bases from J; junction bases left unmatched: 5. Germline V gives CDR1 MGHRA, CDR2 YSYEKL. The CDR3 DNA sequence: TGCGCCAGCAGCCAGGGATCTAGCGGGAGGAATGAGCAGTTCTTC. It specifies CASSQGSSGRNEQFF.

The chain recombines TRBV14 with TRBJ2-7; TRBD1 matches at 11 bases. V gave up 2 bases and J gave up 9 bases; unmatched junction bases: 9. Germline CDR1 reads SGHDN; CDR2 reads FVKESK. The CDR3 covers 15 residues. CDR3 loop: CASSQRSGQGAGQYF. Written as DNA, the CDR3 is TGTGCCAGCAGCCAACGATCCGGACAGGGGGCCGGGCAGTACTTC. The entire variable domain, with the rest obtained from reference TRBV14 and TRBJ2-7, is as follows: EAGVTQFPSHSVIEKGQTVTLRCDPISGHDNLYWYRRVMGKEIKFLLHFVKESKQDESGMPNNRFLAERTGGTYSTLKVQPAELEDSGVYFCASSQRSGQGAGQYFGPGTRLTVT.

J is TRBJ2-2 and V is TRBV20-1; the match to TRBD2 covers 8 bases. Germline-derived CDR1 and CDR2 are DFQATT and SNEGSKA (reference sequence). The J segment lost 4 bases and the V segment lost 3 bases, leaving 1 base of the junction unmatched. This CDR3 is 13 amino acids long. The CDR3 DNA reads TGCAGTGCTAGCGGGAGGGCCACCGGGGAGCTGTTTTTT. Amino acids: CSASGRATGELFF.

The CDR3 nucleotides read TGTGCCAGCAGCTTAGCCACAGGGGGCTCTCGCTACACCTTC. This encodes CASSLATGGSRYTF. The V and J genes are TRBV7-9 and TRBJ1-2; 9 bases fit TRBD1. The CDR3 loop spans 14 amino acids. Losses at the gene ends were 0 bases for V and 9 bases for J; bases not matched to a gene: 5. Per the germline V gene, CDR1 is SEHNR and CDR2 is FQNEAQ (reference sequence).

This clonotype was observed a few times. V gene TRBV6-5 combines with J gene TRBJ1-1; D call uncertain. From germline, CDR1 is MNHEY and CDR2 SVGAGI. This CDR3 region has 15 residues. V lost 2 bases to trimming and J lost 4 bases, with 14 bases between them. CDR3 sequence (DNA): TGTGCCAGCAGTTACAACCCCGCAAGGAGCACTGAAGCTTTCTTT. Its protein is CASSYNPARSTEAFF.

This sequence joins TRBV6-6 and TRBJ2-5; 8 bases are shared with TRBD1. CDR3 length equals 14 residues. V was clipped by 6 bases and J by 3 bases; unmatched bases: 6. From germline, CDR1 is MNHNY and CDR2 SVGAGI (reference sequence). The CDR3 DNA is TGTGCCAGCAGCCAGACAGGGGTGAAAGAGACCCAGTACTTC. It yields the protein CASSQTGVKETQYF.

CDR3 sequence: CASSLSGFGEKLFF. The DNA for the CDR3 is TGTGCCAGCAGCTTATCAGGCTTTGGAGAAAAACTGTTTTTT. The chain links TRBV7-2 to TRBJ1-4; D gene unclear. Trimming stripped 2 bases from V and 8 bases from J, with 12 bases between. This CDR3 is 14 amino acids long. Germline CDR1 reads SGHTA; CDR2 reads FQGNSA.

A remark on this clonotype: At one end the junction does not follow the germline gene, possibly because of a read error. The V gene is TRBV12-3 or TRBV12-4, the J gene TRBJ2-4; tentatively, D is TRBD2 (5 bases). The CDR3 loop spans 15 amino acids. The CDR3 nucleotides are TGTGCCAGCAGTCGGACTGGGCCCGGGGAAAACACTCAGTACTTC. Translation gives CASSRTGPGENTQYF.

This clonotype has a handful of counts. The chain links TRBV6-1 to TRBJ2-7, with TRBD2 matching 8 bases. J lost 4 bases, V lost 6 bases, and 5 bases had no gene match. Germline CDR1 and CDR2: MNHNS and SASEGT. CDR3 length equals 13 residues. Here the CDR3 DNA reads TGTGCCAGCAGGGGTAGCGGGATGTACGAGCAGTACTTC. Protein product: CASRGSGMYEQYF.

This clonotype was recorded at least ten times. The rearrangement uses TRBV7-3 and TRBJ2-3, with TRBD2 identical over 7 bases. The length of the CDR3 is 14 residues. CDR1 is SGHTA and CDR2 is FQGTGA in the germline V gene. With V trimmed by 3 bases and J by 2 bases, 2 bases remained unmatched. The chain's CDR3 is CASSFGGNTDTQYF. The CDR3 bases are TGTGCCAGCAGCTTCGGGGGGAACACAGATACGCAGTATTTT.

The chain has TRBV9 and TRBJ2-5; 12 nucleotides match TRBD1. Germline CDR1 and CDR2: SGDLS and YYNGEE. The CDR3 totals 15 residues. J was trimmed by 11 bases and V by 0 bases; bases with no gene match: 8. The CDR3 is CASSVDGTGGREQYF. DNA for the CDR3: TGTGCCAGCAGCGTAGACGGGACAGGGGGCCGTGAGCAGTACTTC. The whole variable domain, remainder taken from reference TRBV9 and TRBJ2-5, is DSGVTQTPKHLITATGQRVTLRCSPRSGDLSVYWYQQSLDQGLQFLIQYYNGEERAKGNILERFSAQQFPDLHSELNLSSLELGDSALYFCASSVDGTGGREQYFGPGTRLLVL.

The gene calls are TRBV28 and TRBJ2-1, with 12 bases fitting TRBD2. Germline CDR1 reads MDHEN; CDR2 reads SYDVKM. There are 16 residues in the CDR3. V lost 6 bases and J lost 7; bases outside the gene matches: 10. The CDR3 is CASSLPGTSGQNEQFF. CDR3 nucleotides: TGTGCCAGCAGCCTGCCCGGGACTAGCGGGCAGAATGAGCAGTTCTTC.

The rearrangement links TRBV7-6 to TRBJ1-5; TRBD1 is a possible D gene (5 bases). There are 12 residues in the CDR3. The V and J ends lost 4 bases and 9 bases respectively, with 10 bases between them. Germline values: CDR1 SGHVS, CDR2 FNYEAQ. The CDR3 spells CASSSPGGPQHF. The CDR3 region has the DNA TGTGCCAGCAGCTCACCCGGGGGGCCCCAGCATTTT.

The J gene is TRBJ2-3, the V gene TRBV6-2 or TRBV6-3, with TRBD2 matching 10 bases. CDR1 and CDR2 from the germline V gene are MNHEY and SVGEGT. The CDR3 loop spans 15 amino acids. The J segment lost 3 bases and the V segment lost 5 bases, leaving 5 bases of the junction unmatched. CDR3 residues: CASSGLAETTDTQYF. As DNA, the CDR3 is TGTGCCAGCAGTGGACTAGCGGAAACGACAGATACGCAGTATTTT.

This clonotype was recorded a few times. The chain uses TRBV7-9 and TRBJ1-1; D remains ambiguous. This CDR3 spans 13 amino acids. V was trimmed by 5 bases and J by 1 base, leaving 8 bases between them. Germline V gives CDR1 SEHNR, CDR2 FQNEAQ (reference sequence). The CDR3 sequence is CASSPWANTEAFF. CDR3 nucleotides: TGTGCCAGCAGCCCTTGGGCGAACACTGAAGCTTTCTTT.

In its sample, this clonotype was seen many times. The V gene is TRBV4-2, the J gene TRBJ2-3; the D is unclear. Germline CDR1 is LGHNA and CDR2 is YNFKEQ. V gave up 7 bases and J gave up 2 bases, with 16 bases separating them. The length of the CDR3 is 15 residues. CDR3 protein: CASNGKTGSTDTQYF. DNA of the CDR3: TGTGCCAGCAATGGCAAGACGGGCTCCACAGATACGCAGTATTTT.

This chain joins TRBV10-2 and TRBJ2-4; D could derive from TRBD1 or TRBD2 (5 bases each). Germline V CDR1 and CDR2: WSHSY, SAAADI. Trimming took 4 bases from V and 7 from J, leaving 17 bases between them. The CDR3 is 15 amino acids. The CDR3 region has the DNA TGCGCCAGCAGTGGAACCGGGACGAATAGGAACATTCAGTACTTC. Its translation: CASSGTGTNRNIQYF.

This chain connects TRBV6-2 or TRBV6-3 to TRBJ2-1; D not certain. Germline V gene lookup returns CDR1 MNHEY and CDR2 SVGEGT. V was clipped by 0 bases and J by 15 bases, with 12 bases between them. The CDR3 is 12 residues long. CDR3 in amino acids: CASSYSKVALFF. CDR3 DNA sequence: TGTGCCAGCAGTTACTCAAAGGTAGCCCTGTTCTTC.

This clonotype was picked up a small number of times. The rearrangement joins TRBV20-1 to TRBJ2-3; 9 nucleotides match TRBD2. Unmatched junction bases numbered 17, after V lost 4 bases and J lost 9 bases. Germline CDR1 reads DFQATT; CDR2 reads SNEGSKA (reference sequence). The CDR3 extends over 16 amino acids. For the CDR3, the DNA is TGCAGTGCTAAGGCAGGGGGGACTAGCTCTCTGAGAACGCAGTATTTT. As protein: CSAKAGGTSSLRTQYF.